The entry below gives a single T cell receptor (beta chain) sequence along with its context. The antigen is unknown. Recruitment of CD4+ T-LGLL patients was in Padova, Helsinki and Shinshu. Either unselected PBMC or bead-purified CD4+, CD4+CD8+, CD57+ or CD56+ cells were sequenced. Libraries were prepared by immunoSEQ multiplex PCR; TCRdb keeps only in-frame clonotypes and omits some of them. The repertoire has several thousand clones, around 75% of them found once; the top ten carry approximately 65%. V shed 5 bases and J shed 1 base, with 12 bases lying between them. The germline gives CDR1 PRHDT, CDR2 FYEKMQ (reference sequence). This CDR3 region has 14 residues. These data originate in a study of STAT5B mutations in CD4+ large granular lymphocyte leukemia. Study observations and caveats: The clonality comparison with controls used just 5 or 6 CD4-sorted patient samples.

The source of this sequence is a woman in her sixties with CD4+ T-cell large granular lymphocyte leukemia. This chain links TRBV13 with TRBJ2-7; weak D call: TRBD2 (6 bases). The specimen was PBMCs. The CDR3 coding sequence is TGTGCCAGCAGCGGCACCGGGACTTCCTACGAGCAGTACTTC. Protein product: CASSGTGTSYEQYF.